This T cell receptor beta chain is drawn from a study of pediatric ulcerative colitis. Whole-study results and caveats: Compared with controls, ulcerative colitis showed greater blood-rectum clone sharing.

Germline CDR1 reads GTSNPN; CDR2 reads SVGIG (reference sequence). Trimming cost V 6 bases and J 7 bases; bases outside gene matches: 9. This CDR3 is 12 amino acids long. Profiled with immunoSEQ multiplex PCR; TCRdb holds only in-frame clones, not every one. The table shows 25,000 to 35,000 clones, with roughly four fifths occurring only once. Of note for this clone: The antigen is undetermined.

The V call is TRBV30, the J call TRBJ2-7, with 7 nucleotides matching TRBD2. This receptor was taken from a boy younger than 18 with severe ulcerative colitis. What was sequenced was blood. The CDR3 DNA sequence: TGTGCCTGCCGGGAGGCAGGGCTGGAGCAGTACTTC. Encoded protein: CACREAGLEQYF.